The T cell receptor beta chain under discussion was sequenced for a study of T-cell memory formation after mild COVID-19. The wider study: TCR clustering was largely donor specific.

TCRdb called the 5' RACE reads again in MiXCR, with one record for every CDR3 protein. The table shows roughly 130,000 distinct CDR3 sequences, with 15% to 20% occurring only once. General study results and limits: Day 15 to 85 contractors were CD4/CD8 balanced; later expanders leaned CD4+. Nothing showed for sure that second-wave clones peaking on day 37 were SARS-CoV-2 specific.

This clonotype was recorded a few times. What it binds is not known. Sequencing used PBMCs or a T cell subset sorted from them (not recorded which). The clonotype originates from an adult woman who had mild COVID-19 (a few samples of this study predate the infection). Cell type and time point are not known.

The CDR3 sequence is CASTRTGGTGELFF. For the CDR3, the DNA is TGTGCCAGTACCAGGACAGGGGGCACCGGGGAGCTGTTTTTT. The chain is built from TRBV19 and TRBJ2-2; 10 bases match TRBD1. CDR3 length equals 14 residues. V trimming: 7 bases; J trimming: 4 bases; junction bases outside the gene matches: 3. Per germline, CDR1 LNHDA and CDR2 SQIVND (reference sequence).